This T cell receptor beta chain derives from a study of CD8+ T cells in alopecia areata. Study findings and constraints: Under tofacitinib, fewer expanded CD8+ clones appeared among the top 100 scalp clones. Normal scalp had lower clonality than lesional scalp, with alopecia totalis/universalis lesions showing this most strongly.

V was shortened by 5 bases and J by 4 bases, with 8 bases between the two germline ends. The CDR3 consists of 11 residues. From germline, CDR1 is DFQATT and CDR2 SNEGSKA (reference sequence). Indicated treatment: oral pan-JAK inhibitor, 5-10 mg twice daily. Concerning this clone itself: The target antigen is unknown.

cDNA serving as the sequencing template came from extracted, reverse transcribed RNA. Some clones are missing from TCRdb's copy, which holds only in-frame ones; the method was immunoSEQ multiplex PCR. Of some 200,000 clones listed, 45% to 75% are singletons. The starting material was CD4+ T cells sorted from blood, obtained at week 4, from a patient treated with tofacitinib. This TCR was recovered from a human donor with alopecia areata. This chain joins TRBV20-1 and TRBJ1-2, with D maybe TRBD1 (5 bases). In DNA form, the CDR3 reads TGCAGTGCTGGGGACGGCTATGGCTACACCTTC. Its protein product is CSAGDGYGYTF.